This T cell receptor beta chain derives from a study of shared clonotypes between healthy human individuals. Study-wide points: Naive subsets generally exceeded memory subsets in estimated richness.

The CDR3 is 17 amino acids. Germline lookup yields CDR1 MGHRA and CDR2 YSYEKL. With 0 bases clipped from V and 5 bases from J, the junction kept 9 bases outside the gene matches. An assay was performed, and its level was deep. The repertoire was sequenced with immunoSEQ multiplex PCR; TCRdb's copy has only in-frame clones and lacks some. The data contain some 2.1 million clones, about 95% of them singletons. A remark on this clone: Its antigen is as yet unknown.

CD45RO-negative CD8 cells positively selected for CCR7 made up the naive population, which excluded terminally differentiated effector memory CD45RA+ cells. This sequence joins TRBV4-1 and TRBJ2-3; TRBD2 agrees at 9 bases. The receptor's source is a man in his late teens or twenties in good health. Sample: naive CD8+ T cells sorted from blood. CDR3 region: CASSQEQVYSGGDTQYF. The CDR3 DNA reads TGCGCCAGCAGCCAAGAGCAAGTATATAGCGGGGGAGATACGCAGTATTTT.